This T cell receptor beta chain was sequenced in a study of identical twins. Carrying unique molecular identifiers, the cDNA also gained a universal primer site through template switching. One entry per CDR3 protein, called by TCRdb with MiXCR from the 5' RACE reads. The sample contains some 500,000 distinct CDR3 sequences, around 14% of which appear only once. Trimming stripped 6 bases from V and 0 bases from J, with 16 bases between. The length of the CDR3 is 16 residues. Germline V gene data show CDR1 as MGHRA and CDR2 as YSYEKL. The same sample was also used in a study of yellow fever vaccine responses in identical twins.

Source material: CD4+ T cells sorted from blood. This TCR was recovered from a young woman in good health. This chain joins TRBV4-1 and TRBJ2-3; D is ambiguous. The CDR3 DNA reads as TGCGCCAGCAGTCCGTACGGGCAGGAGAGCACAGATACGCAGTATTTT. As protein: CASSPYGQESTDTQYF.